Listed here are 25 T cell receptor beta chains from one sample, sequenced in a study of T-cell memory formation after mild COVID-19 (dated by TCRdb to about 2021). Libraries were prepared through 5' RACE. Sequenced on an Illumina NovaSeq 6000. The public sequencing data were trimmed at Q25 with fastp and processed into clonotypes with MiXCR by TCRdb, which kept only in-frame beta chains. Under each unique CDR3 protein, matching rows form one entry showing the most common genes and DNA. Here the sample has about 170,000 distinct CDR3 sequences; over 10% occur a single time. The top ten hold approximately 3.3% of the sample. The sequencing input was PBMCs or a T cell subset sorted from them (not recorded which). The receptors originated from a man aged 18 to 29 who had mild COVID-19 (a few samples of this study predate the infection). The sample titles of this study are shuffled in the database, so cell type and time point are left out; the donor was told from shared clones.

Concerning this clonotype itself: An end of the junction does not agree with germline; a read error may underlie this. This chain's CDR3 is CASSHSDLPANEKLFF. The CDR3 DNA reads as TGTGCCAGCAGTCACTCTGACCTTCCCGCTAATGAAAAACTGTTTTTT. The chain carries TRBV6-2 or TRBV6-3 and TRBJ1-4; no clear D. In germline, CDR1 is MNHEY, CDR2 SVGEGT. CDR3 size: 16 residues.

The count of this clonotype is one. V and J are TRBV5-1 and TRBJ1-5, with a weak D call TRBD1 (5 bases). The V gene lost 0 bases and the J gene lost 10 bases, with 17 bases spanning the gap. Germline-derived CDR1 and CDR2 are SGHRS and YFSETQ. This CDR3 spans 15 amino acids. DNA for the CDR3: TGCGCCAGCAGCTTGGCCCCAGGGAGCTCATCACCCCAGCATTTT. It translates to CASSLAPGSSSPQHF.

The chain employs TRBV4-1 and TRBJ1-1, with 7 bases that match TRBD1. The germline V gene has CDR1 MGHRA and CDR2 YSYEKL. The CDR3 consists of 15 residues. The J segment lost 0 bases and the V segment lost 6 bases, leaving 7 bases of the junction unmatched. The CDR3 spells CASRVPGTVNTEAFF. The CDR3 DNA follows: TGCGCCAGCAGGGTTCCCGGGACAGTGAACACTGAAGCTTTCTTT.

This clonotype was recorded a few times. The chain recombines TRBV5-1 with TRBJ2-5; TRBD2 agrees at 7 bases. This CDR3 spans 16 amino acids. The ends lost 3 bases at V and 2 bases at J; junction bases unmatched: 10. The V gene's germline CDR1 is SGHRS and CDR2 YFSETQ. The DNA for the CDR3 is TGCGCCAGCAGCTGGAACCCCTCCGGGAGGCAAGAGACCCAGTACTTC. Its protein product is CASSWNPSGRQETQYF.

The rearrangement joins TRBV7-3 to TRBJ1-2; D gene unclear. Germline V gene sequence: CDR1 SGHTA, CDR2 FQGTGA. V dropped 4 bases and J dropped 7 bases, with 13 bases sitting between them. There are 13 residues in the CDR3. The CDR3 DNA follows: TGTGCCAGCAGCTCCCGGCGTGGAGGTGGCTACACCTTC. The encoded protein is CASSSRRGGGYTF.

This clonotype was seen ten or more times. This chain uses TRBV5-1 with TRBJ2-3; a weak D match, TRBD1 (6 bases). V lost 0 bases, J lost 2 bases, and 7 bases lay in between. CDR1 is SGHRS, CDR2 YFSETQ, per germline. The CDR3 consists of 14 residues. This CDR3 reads CASSLGGPTDTQYF. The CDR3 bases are TGCGCCAGCAGCTTGGGGGGGCCCACAGATACGCAGTATTTT.

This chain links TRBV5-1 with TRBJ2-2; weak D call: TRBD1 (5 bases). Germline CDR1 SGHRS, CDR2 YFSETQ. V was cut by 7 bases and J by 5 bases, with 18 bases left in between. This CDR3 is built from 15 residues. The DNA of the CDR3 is TGCGCCAGCTACCTGGGGCTCGATGCTACCGGGGAGCTGTTTTTT. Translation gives CASYLGLDATGELFF.

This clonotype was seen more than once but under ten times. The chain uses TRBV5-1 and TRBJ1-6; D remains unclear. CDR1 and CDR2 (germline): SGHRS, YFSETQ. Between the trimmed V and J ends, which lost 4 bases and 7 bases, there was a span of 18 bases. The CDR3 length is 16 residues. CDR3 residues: CASSQQTAEKNSPLHF. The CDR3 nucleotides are TGCGCCAGCAGCCAACAAACAGCCGAGAAGAATTCACCCCTCCACTTT.

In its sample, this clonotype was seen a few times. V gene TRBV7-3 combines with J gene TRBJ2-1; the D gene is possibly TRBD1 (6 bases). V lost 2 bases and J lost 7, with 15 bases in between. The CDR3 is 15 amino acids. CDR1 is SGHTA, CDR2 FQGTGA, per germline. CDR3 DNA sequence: TGTGCCAGCAGCTTACAGGGGAACGGTAATAATGAGCAGTTCTTC. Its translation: CASSLQGNGNNEQFF.

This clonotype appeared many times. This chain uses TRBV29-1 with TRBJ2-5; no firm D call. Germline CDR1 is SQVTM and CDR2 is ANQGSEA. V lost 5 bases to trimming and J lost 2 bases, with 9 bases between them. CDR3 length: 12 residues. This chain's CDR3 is CSVRRAQETQYF. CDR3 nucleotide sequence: TGCAGCGTTAGAAGGGCGCAAGAGACCCAGTACTTC. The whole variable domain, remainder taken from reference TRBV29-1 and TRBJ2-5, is SAVISQKPSRDICQRGTSLTIQCQVDSQVTMMFWYRQQPGQSLTLIATANQGSEATYESGFVIDKFPISRPNLTFSTLTVSNMSPEDSSIYLCSVRRAQETQYFGPGTRLLVL.

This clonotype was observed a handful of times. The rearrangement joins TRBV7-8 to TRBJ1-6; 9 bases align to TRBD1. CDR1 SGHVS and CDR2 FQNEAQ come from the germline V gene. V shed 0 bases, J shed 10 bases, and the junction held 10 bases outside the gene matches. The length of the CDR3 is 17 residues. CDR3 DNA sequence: TGTGCCAGCAGCTTAGCTACCCCGGGACAGGGAGGATCACCCCTCCACTTT. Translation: CASSLATPGQGGSPLHF.

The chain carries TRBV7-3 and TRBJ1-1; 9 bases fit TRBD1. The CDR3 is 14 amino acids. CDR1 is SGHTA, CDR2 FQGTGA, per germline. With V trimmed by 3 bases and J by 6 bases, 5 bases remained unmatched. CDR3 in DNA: TGTGCCAGCAGCTTTGACAGGGGGGCCCCTGAAGCTTTCTTT. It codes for CASSFDRGAPEAFF.

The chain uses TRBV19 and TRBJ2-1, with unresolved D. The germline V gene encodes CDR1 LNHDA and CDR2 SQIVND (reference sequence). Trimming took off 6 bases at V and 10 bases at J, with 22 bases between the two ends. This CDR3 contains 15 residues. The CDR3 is CASSSQDISLGEQFF. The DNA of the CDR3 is TGTGCCAGTAGCTCCCAGGATATATCGCTGGGGGAGCAGTTCTTC.

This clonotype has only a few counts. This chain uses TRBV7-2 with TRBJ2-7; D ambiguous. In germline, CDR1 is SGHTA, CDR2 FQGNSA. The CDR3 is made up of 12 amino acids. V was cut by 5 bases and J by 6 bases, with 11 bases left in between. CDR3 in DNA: TGTGCCAGCAGCCCGGACGTGGGCGAGCAGTACGTC. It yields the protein CASSPDVGEQYV.

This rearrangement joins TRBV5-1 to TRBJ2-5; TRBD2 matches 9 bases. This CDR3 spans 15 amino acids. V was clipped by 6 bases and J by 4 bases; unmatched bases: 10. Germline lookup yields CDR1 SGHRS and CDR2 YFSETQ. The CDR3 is CASTPASGDRETQYF. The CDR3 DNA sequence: TGCGCCAGCACCCCCGCTAGCGGGGACCGAGAGACCCAGTACTTC. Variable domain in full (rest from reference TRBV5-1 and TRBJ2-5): KAGVTQTPRYLIKTRGQQVTLSCSPISGHRSVSWYQQTPGQGLQFLFEYFSETQRNKGNFPGRFSGRQFSNSRSEMNVSTLELGDSALYLCASTPASGDRETQYFGPGTRLLVL.

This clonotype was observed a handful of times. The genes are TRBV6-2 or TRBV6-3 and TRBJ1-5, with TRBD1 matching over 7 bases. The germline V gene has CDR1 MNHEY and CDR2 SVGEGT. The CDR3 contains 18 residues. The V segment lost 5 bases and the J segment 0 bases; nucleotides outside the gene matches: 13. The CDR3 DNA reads TGTGCCAGCAGTAGGATGGACAGGAGGGGGAATAGCAATCAGCCCCAGCATTTT. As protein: CASSRMDRRGNSNQPQHF.

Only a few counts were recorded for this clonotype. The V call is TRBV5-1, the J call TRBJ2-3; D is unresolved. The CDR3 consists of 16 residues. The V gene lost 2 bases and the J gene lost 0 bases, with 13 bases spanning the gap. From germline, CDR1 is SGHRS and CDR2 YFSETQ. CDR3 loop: CASSFNGGLSTDTQYF. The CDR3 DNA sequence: TGCGCCAGCAGCTTCAACGGCGGTCTTAGCACAGATACGCAGTATTTT. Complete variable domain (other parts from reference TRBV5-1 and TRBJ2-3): KAGVTQTPRYLIKTRGQQVTLSCSPISGHRSVSWYQQTPGQGLQFLFEYFSETQRNKGNFPGRFSGRQFSNSRSEMNVSTLELGDSALYLCASSFNGGLSTDTQYFGPGTRLTVL.

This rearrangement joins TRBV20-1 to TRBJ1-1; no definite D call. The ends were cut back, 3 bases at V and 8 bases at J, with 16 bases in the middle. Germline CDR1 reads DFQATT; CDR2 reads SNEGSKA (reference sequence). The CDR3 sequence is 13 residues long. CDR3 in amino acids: CSARWARDVEAFF. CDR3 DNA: TGCAGTGCTAGGTGGGCCCGAGACGTGGAAGCTTTCTTT.

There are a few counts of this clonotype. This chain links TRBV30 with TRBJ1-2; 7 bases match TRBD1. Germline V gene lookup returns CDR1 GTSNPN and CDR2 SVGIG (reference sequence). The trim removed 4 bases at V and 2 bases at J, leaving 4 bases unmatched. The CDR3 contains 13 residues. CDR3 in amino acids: CAWNPTGNYGYTF. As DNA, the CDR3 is TGTGCCTGGAACCCGACAGGGAACTATGGCTACACCTTC.

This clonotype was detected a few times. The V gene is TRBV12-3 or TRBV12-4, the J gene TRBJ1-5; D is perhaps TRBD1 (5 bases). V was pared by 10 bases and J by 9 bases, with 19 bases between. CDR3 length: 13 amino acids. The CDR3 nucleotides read TGTGCCACCCAGGCGGGGCGGTTCGGGCCCCAGCATTTT. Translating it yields CATQAGRFGPQHF.

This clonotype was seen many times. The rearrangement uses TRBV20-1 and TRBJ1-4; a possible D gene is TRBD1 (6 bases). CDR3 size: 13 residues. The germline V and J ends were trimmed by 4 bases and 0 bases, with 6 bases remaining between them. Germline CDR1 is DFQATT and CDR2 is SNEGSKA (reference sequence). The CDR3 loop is CSATGATNEKLFF. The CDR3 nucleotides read TGCAGTGCTACAGGGGCAACTAATGAAAAACTGTTTTTT.

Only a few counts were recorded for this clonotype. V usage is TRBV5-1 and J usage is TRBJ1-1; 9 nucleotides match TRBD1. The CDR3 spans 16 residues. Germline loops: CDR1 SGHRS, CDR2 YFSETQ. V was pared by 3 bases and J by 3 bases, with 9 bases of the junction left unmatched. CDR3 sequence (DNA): TGCGCCAGCAGCTCCGGGACAGGGAGGGCGGACACTGAAGCTTTCTTT. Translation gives CASSSGTGRADTEAFF.

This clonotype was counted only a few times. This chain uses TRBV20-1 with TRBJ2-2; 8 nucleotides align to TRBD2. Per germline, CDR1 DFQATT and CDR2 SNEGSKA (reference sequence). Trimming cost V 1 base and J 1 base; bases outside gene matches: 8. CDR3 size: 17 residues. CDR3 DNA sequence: TGCAGTGCTAGAGTCGGCTCGGGGGGGCTGAACACCGGGGAGCTGTTTTTT. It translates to CSARVGSGGLNTGELFF.

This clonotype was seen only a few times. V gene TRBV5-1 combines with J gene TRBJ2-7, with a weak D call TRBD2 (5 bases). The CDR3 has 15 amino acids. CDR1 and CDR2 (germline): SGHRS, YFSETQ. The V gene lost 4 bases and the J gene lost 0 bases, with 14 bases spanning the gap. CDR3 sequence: CASSPGIGSSYEQYF. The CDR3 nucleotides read TGCGCCAGCAGCCCGGGGATTGGGAGCTCCTACGAGCAGTACTTC.

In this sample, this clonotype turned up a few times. CDR3 loop: CASSLVLTDTQYF. The CDR3 DNA follows: TGCGCCAGCAGCTTGGTCCTCACAGATACGCAGTATTTT. The V gene is TRBV5-1, the J gene TRBJ2-3; D not resolved. Germline-derived CDR1 and CDR2 are SGHRS and YFSETQ. This CDR3 spans 13 amino acids. The V end was cut by 0 bases, the J end by 2 bases, with 4 bases between.